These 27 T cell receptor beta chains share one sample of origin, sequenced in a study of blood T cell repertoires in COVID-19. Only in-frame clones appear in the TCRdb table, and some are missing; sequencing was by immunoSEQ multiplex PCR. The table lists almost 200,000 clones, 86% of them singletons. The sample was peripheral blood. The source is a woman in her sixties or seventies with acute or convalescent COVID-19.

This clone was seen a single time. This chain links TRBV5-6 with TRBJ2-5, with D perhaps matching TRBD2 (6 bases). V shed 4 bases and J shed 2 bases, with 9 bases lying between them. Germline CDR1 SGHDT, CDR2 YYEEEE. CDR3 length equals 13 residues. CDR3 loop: CASSRRVQETQYF. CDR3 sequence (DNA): TGTGCCAGCAGCCGGAGGGTACAAGAGACCCAGTACTTC.

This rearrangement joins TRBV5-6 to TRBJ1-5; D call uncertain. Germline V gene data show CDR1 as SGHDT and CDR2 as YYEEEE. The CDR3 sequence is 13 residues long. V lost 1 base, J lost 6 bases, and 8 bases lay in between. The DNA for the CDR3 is TGTGCCAGCAGCTTGTCTCGAGTTCAGCCCCAGCATTTT. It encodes CASSLSRVQPQHF.

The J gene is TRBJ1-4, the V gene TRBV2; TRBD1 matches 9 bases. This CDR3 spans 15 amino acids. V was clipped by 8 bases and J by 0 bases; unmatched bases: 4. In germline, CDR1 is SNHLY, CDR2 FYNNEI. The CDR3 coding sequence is TGTGCCAGCTCCGGACAGGGGACAACTAATGAAAAACTGTTTTTT. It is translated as CASSGQGTTNEKLFF.

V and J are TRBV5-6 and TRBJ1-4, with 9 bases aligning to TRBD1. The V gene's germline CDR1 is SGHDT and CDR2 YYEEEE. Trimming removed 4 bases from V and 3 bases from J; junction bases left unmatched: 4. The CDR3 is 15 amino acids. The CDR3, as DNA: TGTGCCAGCAGCGAACAGGGGGCCCCTAATGAAAAACTGTTTTTT. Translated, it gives CASSEQGAPNEKLFF. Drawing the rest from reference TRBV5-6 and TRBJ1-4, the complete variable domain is DAGVTQSPTHLIKTRGQQVTLRCSPKSGHDTVSWYQQALGQGPQFIFQYYEEEERQRGNFPDRFSGHQFPNYSSELNVNALLLGDSALYLCASSEQGAPNEKLFFGSGTQLSVL.

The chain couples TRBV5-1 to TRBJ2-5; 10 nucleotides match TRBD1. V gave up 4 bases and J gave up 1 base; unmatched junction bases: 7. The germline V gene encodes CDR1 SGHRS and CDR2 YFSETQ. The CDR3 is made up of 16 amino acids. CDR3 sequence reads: CASSAGQGPTQETQYF. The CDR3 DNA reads TGCGCCAGCAGCGCGGGACAGGGGCCGACCCAAGAGACCCAGTACTTC.

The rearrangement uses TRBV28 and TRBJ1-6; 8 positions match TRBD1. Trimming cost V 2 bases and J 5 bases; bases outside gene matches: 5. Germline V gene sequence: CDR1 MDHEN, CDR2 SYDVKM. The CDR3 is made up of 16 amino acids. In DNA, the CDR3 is TGTGCCAGCAGTTTAGACCAGGGGGCGCATAATTCACCCCTCCACTTT. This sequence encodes CASSLDQGAHNSPLHF.

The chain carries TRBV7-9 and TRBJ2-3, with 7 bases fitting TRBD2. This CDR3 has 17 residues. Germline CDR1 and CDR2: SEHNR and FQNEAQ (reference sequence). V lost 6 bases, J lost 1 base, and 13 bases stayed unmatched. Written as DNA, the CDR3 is TGTGCCAGCAGTCAATCCCGGACTAGTGAGGGCACAGATACGCAGTATTTT. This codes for CASSQSRTSEGTDTQYF.

CDR3 residues: CASSEPGINSPLHF. Written as DNA, the CDR3 is TGTGCCAGCAGTGAACCGGGGATTAATTCACCCCTCCACTTT. The rearrangement joins TRBV25-1 to TRBJ1-6; D not certain. This CDR3 region has 14 residues. The germline gives CDR1 MGHDK, CDR2 SYGVNS. The V end was cut by 2 bases, the J end by 6 bases, with 8 bases between. Using reference TRBV25-1 and TRBJ1-6 for the parts outside the CDR3, the full variable domain is EADIYQTPRYLVIGTGKKITLECSQTMGHDKMYWYQQDPGMELHLIHYSYGVNSTEKGDLSSESTVSRIRTEHFPLTLESARPSHTSQYLCASSEPGINSPLHFGNGTRLTVT.

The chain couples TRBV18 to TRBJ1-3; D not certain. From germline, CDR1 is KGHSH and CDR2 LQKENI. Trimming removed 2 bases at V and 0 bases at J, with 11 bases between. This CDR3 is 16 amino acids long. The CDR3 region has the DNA TGTGCCAGCTCACCAGCAAACAGTCTCTCTGGAAACACCATATATTTT. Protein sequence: CASSPANSLSGNTIYF.

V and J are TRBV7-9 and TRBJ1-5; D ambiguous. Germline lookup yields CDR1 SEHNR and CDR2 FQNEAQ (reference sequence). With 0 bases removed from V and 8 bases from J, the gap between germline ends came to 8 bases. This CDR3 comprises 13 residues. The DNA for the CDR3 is TGTGCCAGCAGCTTAGCGGCTCATAAGCCCCAGCATTTT. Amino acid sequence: CASSLAAHKPQHF.

CDR3 region: CASSETRYTEAFF. The DNA of the CDR3 is TGCGCCAGCAGTGAGACAAGATACACTGAAGCTTTCTTT. The rearrangement uses TRBV10-2 and TRBJ1-1; no definite D call. Per the germline V gene, CDR1 is WSHSY and CDR2 is SAAADI. The CDR3 runs to 13 residues. Trimming took 2 bases from V and 3 from J, leaving 7 bases between them.

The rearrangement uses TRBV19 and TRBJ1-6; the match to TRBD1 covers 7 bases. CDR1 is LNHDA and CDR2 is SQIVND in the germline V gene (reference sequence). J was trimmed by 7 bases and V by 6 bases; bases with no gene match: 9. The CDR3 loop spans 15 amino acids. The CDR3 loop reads CASRRQGLANSPLHF. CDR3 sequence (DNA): TGTGCCAGTAGGAGACAGGGACTCGCAAATTCACCCCTCCACTTT. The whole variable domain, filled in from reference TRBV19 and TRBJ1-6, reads DGGITQSPKYLFRKEGQNVTLSCEQNLNHDAMYWYRQDPGQGLRLIYYSQIVNDFQKGDIAEGYSVSREKKESFPLTVTSAQKNPTAFYLCASRRQGLANSPLHFGNGTRLTVT.

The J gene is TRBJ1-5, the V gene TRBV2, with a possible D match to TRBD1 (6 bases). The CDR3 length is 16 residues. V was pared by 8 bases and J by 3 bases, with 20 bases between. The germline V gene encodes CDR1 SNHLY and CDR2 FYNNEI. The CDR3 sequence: CASGLTGLGINQPQHF. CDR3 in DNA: TGTGCCAGCGGACTGACAGGCCTGGGGATCAATCAGCCCCAGCATTTT. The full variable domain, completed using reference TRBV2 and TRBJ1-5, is EPEVTQTPSHQVTQMGQEVILRCVPISNHLYFYWYRQILGQKVEFLVSFYNNEISEKSEIFDDQFSVERPDGSNFTLKIRSTKLEDSAMYFCASGLTGLGINQPQHFGDGTRLSIL.

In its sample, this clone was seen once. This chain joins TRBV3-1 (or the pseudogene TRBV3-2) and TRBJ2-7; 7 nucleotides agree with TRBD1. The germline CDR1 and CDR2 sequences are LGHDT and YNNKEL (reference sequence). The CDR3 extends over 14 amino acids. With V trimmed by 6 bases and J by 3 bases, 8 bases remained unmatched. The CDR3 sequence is CASRHSGQLYEQYF. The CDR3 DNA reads TGTGCCAGCAGACACTCGGGACAGCTCTACGAGCAGTACTTC.

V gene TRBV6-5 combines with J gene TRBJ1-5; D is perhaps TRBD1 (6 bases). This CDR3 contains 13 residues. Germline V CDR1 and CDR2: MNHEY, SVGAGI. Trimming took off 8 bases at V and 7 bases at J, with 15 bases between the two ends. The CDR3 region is CASSFGGAQPQHF. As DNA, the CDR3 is TGTGCCAGCTCCTTTGGGGGGGCACAGCCCCAGCATTTT.

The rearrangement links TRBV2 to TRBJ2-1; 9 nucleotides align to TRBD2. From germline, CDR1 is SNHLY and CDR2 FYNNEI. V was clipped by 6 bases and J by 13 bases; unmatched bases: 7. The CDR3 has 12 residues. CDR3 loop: CASSAGGPEQFF. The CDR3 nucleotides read TGTGCCAGCAGCGCGGGAGGGCCTGAACAGTTCTTC.

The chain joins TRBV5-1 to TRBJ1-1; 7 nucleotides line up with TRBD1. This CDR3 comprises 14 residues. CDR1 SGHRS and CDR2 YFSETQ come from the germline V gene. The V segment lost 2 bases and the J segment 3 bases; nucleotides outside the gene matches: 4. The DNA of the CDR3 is TGCGCCAGCAGCTTTGACAGGGCGGACACTGAAGCTTTCTTT. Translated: CASSFDRADTEAFF.

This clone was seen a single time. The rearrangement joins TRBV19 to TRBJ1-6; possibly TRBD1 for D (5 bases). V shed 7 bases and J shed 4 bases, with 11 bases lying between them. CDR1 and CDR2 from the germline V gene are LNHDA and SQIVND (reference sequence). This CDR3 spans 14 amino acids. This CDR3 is CASKRDVYNSPLHF. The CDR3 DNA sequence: TGTGCCAGTAAGCGGGACGTTTATAATTCACCCCTCCACTTT.

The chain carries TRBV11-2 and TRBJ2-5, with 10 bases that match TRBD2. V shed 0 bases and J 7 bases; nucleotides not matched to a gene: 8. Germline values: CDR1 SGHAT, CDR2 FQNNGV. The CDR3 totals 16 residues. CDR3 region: CASSLEGASGRGTQYF. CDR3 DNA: TGTGCCAGCAGCTTAGAGGGGGCTAGCGGGAGAGGGACCCAGTACTTC.

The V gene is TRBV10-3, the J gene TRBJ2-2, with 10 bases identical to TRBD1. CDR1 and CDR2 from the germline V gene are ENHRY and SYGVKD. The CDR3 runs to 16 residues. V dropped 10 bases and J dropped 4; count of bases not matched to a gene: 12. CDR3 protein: CASGAIGQGGTGELFF. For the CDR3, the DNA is TGTGCCAGCGGCGCAATTGGACAGGGGGGCACCGGGGAGCTGTTTTTT.

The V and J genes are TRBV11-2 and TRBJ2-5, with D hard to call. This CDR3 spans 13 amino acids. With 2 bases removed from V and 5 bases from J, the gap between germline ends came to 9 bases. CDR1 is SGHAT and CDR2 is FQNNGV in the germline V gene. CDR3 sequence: CASSLSQRETQYF. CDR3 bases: TGTGCCAGCAGCTTATCTCAGAGGGAGACCCAGTACTTC.

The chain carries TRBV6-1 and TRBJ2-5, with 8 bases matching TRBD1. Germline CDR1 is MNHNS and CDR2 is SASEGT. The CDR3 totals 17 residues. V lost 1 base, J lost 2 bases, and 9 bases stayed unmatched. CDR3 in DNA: TGTGCCAGCAGTGAAGTACATTGGGGGACAGGACAAGAGACCCAGTACTTC. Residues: CASSEVHWGTGQETQYF.

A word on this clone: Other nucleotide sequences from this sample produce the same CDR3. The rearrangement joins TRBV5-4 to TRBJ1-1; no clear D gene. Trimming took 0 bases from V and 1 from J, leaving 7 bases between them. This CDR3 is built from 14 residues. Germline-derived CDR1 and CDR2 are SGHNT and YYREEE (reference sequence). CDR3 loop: CASSLVRGNTEAFF. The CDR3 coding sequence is TGTGCCAGCAGCTTGGTGCGCGGGAACACTGAAGCTTTCTTT.

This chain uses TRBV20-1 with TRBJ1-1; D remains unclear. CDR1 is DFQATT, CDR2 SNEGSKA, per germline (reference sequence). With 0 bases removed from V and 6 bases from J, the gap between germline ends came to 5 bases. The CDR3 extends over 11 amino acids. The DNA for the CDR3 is TGCAGTGCTAGAGACGAGCCTGAAGCTTTCTTT. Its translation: CSARDEPEAFF.

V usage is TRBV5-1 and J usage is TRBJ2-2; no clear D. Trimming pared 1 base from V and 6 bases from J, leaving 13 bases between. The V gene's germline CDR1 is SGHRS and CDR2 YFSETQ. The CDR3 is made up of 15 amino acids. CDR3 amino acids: CASSLYPTGPGELFF. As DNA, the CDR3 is TGCGCCAGCAGCTTGTACCCTACGGGTCCCGGGGAGCTGTTTTTT.

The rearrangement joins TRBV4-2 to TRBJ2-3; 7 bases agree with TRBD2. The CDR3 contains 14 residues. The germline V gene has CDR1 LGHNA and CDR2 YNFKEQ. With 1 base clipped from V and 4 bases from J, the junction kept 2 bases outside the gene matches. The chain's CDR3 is CASSQVGGADTQYF. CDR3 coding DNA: TGTGCCAGCAGCCAAGTTGGGGGGGCAGATACGCAGTATTTT.

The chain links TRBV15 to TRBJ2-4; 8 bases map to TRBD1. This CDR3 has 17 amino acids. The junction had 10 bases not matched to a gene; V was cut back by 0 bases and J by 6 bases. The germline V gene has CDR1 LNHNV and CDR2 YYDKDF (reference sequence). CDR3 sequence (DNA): TGTGCCACCAGCAGAGATAGCAGGGGGCTTGGTGGAAACATTCAGTACTTC. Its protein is CATSRDSRGLGGNIQYF.